The entry below gives a single T cell receptor beta chain sequence along with its context. Its matching antigen is unknown. The data originate from a study of T cell repertoires in cytomegalovirus infection. In the study overall: Well-studied HLA-B-restricted CMV epitopes were used in the study alongside recently identified HLA-C-restricted ones. Public TCR beta signatures were indicative of both CMV infection and a matching HLA type.

Findings and limits, study-wide: Carriage of CMV together with the relevant HLA was identifiable through cumulative public TCR beta family frequency. CMV-specific TCR beta clonotypes restricted by HLA-C were the ones dominating the ex vivo response.

Germline CDR1 SEHNR, CDR2 FQNEAQ (reference sequence). There are 15 residues in the CDR3. With V trimmed by 2 bases and J by 3 bases, 4 bases remained unmatched. TCRdb passed the reads through MiXCR, listing each CDR3 protein once. The profile shows about 900,000 distinct CDR3 sequences, approximately 31% of them singletons. The chain recombines TRBV7-9 with TRBJ2-3; 8 bases fit TRBD1. The sample consisted of cultured CD8+ T cells from PBMCs, taken from culture after CMV antigen stimulation. The receptor's source is a human donor in good health (CMV status not recorded). Some clones in this sample may be carry-over from other donors' samples. CDR3 in DNA: TGTGCCAGCAGCTTACCTTGGACAGGGACAGATACGCAGTATTTT. Amino acid sequence: CASSLPWTGTDTQYF. The entire variable domain, with the rest obtained from reference TRBV7-9 and TRBJ2-3, is as follows: DTGVSQNPRHKITKRGQNVTFRCDPISEHNRLYWYRQTLGQGPEFLTYFQNEAQLEKSRLLSDRFSAERPKGSFSTLEIQRTEQGDSAMYLCASSLPWTGTDTQYFGPGTRLTVL.